This is a list of T cell receptor beta chains from one sample in a study of immune evolution from preneoplasia to lung adenocarcinoma. Clones were sequenced by immunoSEQ multiplex PCR, and TCRdb holds only the in-frame ones, with some missing. The sample records roughly 3,200 clones, around 52% being singletons. Sequencing was performed on FFPE normal lung tissue adjacent to the tumor. The receptors derive from a person in their fifties or sixties with lung adenocarcinoma. Each CDR3 is given without its conserved first and last residue. Each record gives: V gene, CDR3 protein.

v_call: TRBV11-2; cdr3_aa: ASSGQSDQPQH
v_call: TRBV28; cdr3_aa: ASSLFRGNYDEQY
v_call: TRBV7-9; cdr3_aa: ASSLSGTGDHQPQH
v_call: TRBV7-9; cdr3_aa: ASSLTRVSSYNEQF
v_call: TRBV7-9; cdr3_aa: ASSSWAGGENTEAF
v_call: TRBV7-9; cdr3_aa: ASSPPIRLVLKNEQF
v_call: TRBV5-6; cdr3_aa: ASSLGLNQPQH
v_call: TRBV10-2; cdr3_aa: ASSEGWNTRELF
v_call: TRBV4-1; cdr3_aa: ASSQERRREYTGELF
v_call: TRBV30; cdr3_aa: AWRGVSPLH